This passage covers 4 T cell receptor beta chains from one sample sequenced in a study of shared clonotypes between healthy human individuals. The repertoire was sequenced with immunoSEQ multiplex PCR; TCRdb's copy has only in-frame clones and lacks some. The sample consists of about 2,200,000 clones, under 95% of them appearing once. CD45RO-negative CD8 cells positively selected for CCR7 made up the naive population, which excluded terminally differentiated effector memory CD45RA+ cells. The sequencing input was naive CD8+ T cells from PBMCs. The receptor source for this set is a man younger than 30 in good health. Some clones in this sample may be carry-over from other donors' samples.

J is TRBJ1-2 and V is TRBV6-1; D is ambiguous. The CDR3 extends over 14 amino acids. V was pared by 5 bases and J by 4 bases, with 14 bases between. CDR1 and CDR2 from the germline V gene are MNHNS and SASEGT. This CDR3 is CASSWRGSGYGYTF. The CDR3 DNA is TGTGCCAGCAGTTGGCGGGGATCGGGCTATGGCTACACCTTC.

The chain combines TRBV28 with TRBJ2-5, with 7 nucleotides matching TRBD2. The trim removed 3 bases at V and 3 bases at J, leaving 10 bases unmatched. The CDR3 consists of 16 residues. Germline CDR1 is MDHEN and CDR2 is SYDVKM. CDR3 region: CASSFGLLALEETQYF. CDR3 nucleotide sequence: TGTGCCAGCAGTTTTGGGTTACTAGCGCTTGAAGAGACCCAGTACTTC.

The chain couples TRBV9 to TRBJ2-7; 10 nucleotides match TRBD2. The V and J ends lost 3 bases and 0 bases, in that order; junction bases with no gene match: 6. This CDR3 has 16 amino acids. In germline, CDR1 is SGDLS, CDR2 YYNGEE. In nucleotides, the CDR3 is TGTGCCAGCAGCGAGCAGGCTAGCGGGAGCTCCTACGAGCAGTACTTC. Translated: CASSEQASGSSYEQYF.

This rearrangement joins TRBV27 to TRBJ2-1; the D gene could be TRBD1 or TRBD2 (5 bases each). Trimming took off 5 bases at V and 6 bases at J, with 14 bases between the two ends. CDR1 is MNHEY, CDR2 SMNVEV, per germline (reference sequence). The CDR3 has 14 residues. For the CDR3, the DNA is TGTGCCAGCAGTGGGGGTCCATCGTTCAATGAGCAGTTCTTC. Translating it yields CASSGGPSFNEQFF.